What follows are 23 T cell receptor beta chains derived from one specimen sequenced in a study of cytomegalovirus exposure and HLA in healthy donors (dated 2017 in TCRdb). The method behind the library was the immunoSEQ multiplex PCR assay. The multiplex PCR relied on a mix of 60 forward primers for TCR Vbeta segments and 13 reverse primers for TCR Jbeta segments. As stored in TCRdb, this immuneACCESS dataset retains in-frame rearrangements with V and J assigned. A fraction of the clones does not appear; measured against another copy, unresolved V genes explain less than half of the discrepancy, and the remainder lacks a known reason. The sample table on file contains around 150,000 clones. The top ten hold 1% to 1.5% of the sample. The sequencing input was PBMCs. The receptors shown here come from a woman between 55 and 75 years old in good health and CMV-seronegative.

The gene calls are TRBV6-4 and TRBJ1-1; no clear D. The CDR3 is made up of 13 amino acids. Germline V gene sequence: CDR1 MRHNA, CDR2 SNTAGT. V was shortened by 2 bases and J by 4 bases, with 8 bases between the two germline ends. Written as DNA, the CDR3 is TGTGCCAGCAGTGACGAGGAAGGCACTGAAGCTTTCTTT. It codes for CASSDEEGTEAFF.

This rearrangement joins TRBV6-5 to TRBJ2-2, with a weak D call TRBD2 (5 bases). Germline V lookup: CDR1 MNHEY, CDR2 SVGAGI. V was pared by 0 bases and J by 4 bases, with 6 bases between. CDR3 length: 14 amino acids. CDR3 sequence reads: CASSYSRGTGELFF. CDR3 coding DNA: TGTGCCAGCAGTTACTCTCGGGGCACCGGGGAGCTGTTTTTT.

This chain joins TRBV28 and TRBJ2-7, with 8 bases fitting TRBD2. Germline-derived CDR1 and CDR2 are MDHEN and SYDVKM. V was clipped by 7 bases and J by 3 bases; unmatched bases: 11. The CDR3 has 15 amino acids. The CDR3 region is CASTGALAGLYEQYF. The CDR3, as DNA: TGTGCCAGCACCGGGGCCTTAGCGGGACTCTACGAGCAGTACTTC.

This CDR3 reads CASSTGQGERNTEAFF. CDR3 bases: TGTGCCAGCAGTACCGGACAGGGGGAAAGGAACACTGAAGCTTTCTTT. The chain employs TRBV6-6 and TRBJ1-1; 10 nucleotides match TRBD1. This CDR3 has 16 amino acids. The germline V gene has CDR1 MNHNY and CDR2 SVGAGI (reference sequence). Trimming removed 5 bases from V and 1 base from J; junction bases left unmatched: 7.

The rearrangement uses TRBV30 and TRBJ2-5; 12 bases map to TRBD1. The J call may be in error: the DNA end matches TRBJ2-7 better. From germline, CDR1 is GTSNPN and CDR2 SVGIG (reference sequence). This CDR3 is 13 amino acids long. The CDR3 DNA is TGTGCCTGGACGGGACAGGGGGCGGTCGAGCAGTACTTC. Residues: CAWTGQGAVEQYF.

The J gene is TRBJ1-1, the V gene TRBV18; no reliable D call. CDR1 and CDR2 from the germline V gene are KGHSH and LQKENI. The CDR3 has 13 amino acids. V was cut by 3 bases and J by 4 bases, with 9 bases left in between. In nucleotides, the CDR3 is TGTGCCAGCTCACCGGTCCAGTTCACTGAAGCTTTCTTT. Its protein product is CASSPVQFTEAFF.

This rearrangement joins TRBV18 to TRBJ2-5; no clear D. There are 14 residues in the CDR3. Looked up from germline, CDR1 is KGHSH and CDR2 is LQKENI. V lost 2 bases and J 1 base, leaving 8 bases between the germline ends. In DNA form, the CDR3 reads TGTGCCAGCTCACCATCGGTTACCCAAGAGACCCAGTACTTC. This gives the protein CASSPSVTQETQYF.

The chain is built from TRBV27 and TRBJ1-1, with TRBD1 matching over 9 bases. Germline CDR1 is MNHEY and CDR2 is SMNVEV (reference sequence). Trimming at V came to 5 bases and at J to 5 bases, leaving 9 bases not matched to a gene. The CDR3 consists of 15 residues. Here the CDR3 DNA reads TGTGCCAGCAGTCCTCACGGGACAGGGAATACTGAAGCTTTCTTT. This sequence encodes CASSPHGTGNTEAFF.

The chain links TRBV12-5 to TRBJ2-1, with 15 bases aligning to TRBD2. The V segment lost 5 bases and the J segment 4 bases; nucleotides outside the gene matches: 9. Germline V CDR1 and CDR2: LGHNT, FRNRAP. There are 18 residues in the CDR3. CDR3 amino acids: CASGRGTSGGSGYNEQFF. The CDR3 nucleotides read TGTGCTAGTGGTCGCGGGACTAGCGGGGGGAGTGGATACAATGAGCAGTTCTTC.

The chain combines TRBV14 with TRBJ1-1, with a weak D call TRBD1 (6 bases). The CDR3 length is 14 residues. The germline CDR1 and CDR2 sequences are SGHDN and FVKESK. Trimming removed 4 bases at V and 6 bases at J, with 15 bases between. CDR3 protein: CASSPTGKVSEAFF. In DNA form, the CDR3 reads TGTGCCAGCAGCCCAACAGGGAAAGTATCTGAAGCTTTCTTT. Full variable domain (missing parts from reference TRBV14 and TRBJ1-1): EAGVTQFPSHSVIEKGQTVTLRCDPISGHDNLYWYRRVMGKEIKFLLHFVKESKQDESGMPNNRFLAERTGGTYSTLKVQPAELEDSGVYFCASSPTGKVSEAFFGQGTRLTVV.

This sequence joins TRBV2 and TRBJ1-1; tentatively, D is TRBD1 (5 bases). Germline CDR1 is SNHLY and CDR2 is FYNNEI. This CDR3 is 14 amino acids long. V lost 6 bases and J 1 base, leaving 12 bases between the germline ends. The DNA for the CDR3 is TGTGCCAGCAGAAGGGGCGCAGGGAACACTGAAGCTTTCTTT. It is translated as CASRRGAGNTEAFF.

The chain uses TRBV5-1 and TRBJ1-2; no clear D. CDR3 length: 12 amino acids. Germline assignment: CDR1 SGHRS and CDR2 YFSETQ. Trimming pared 1 base from V and 6 bases from J, leaving 7 bases between. The CDR3: CASSLQEDGYTF. DNA of the CDR3: TGCGCCAGCAGCTTGCAGGAGGATGGCTACACCTTC.

This sequence joins TRBV10-3 and TRBJ1-5, with D tentatively TRBD1 (6 bases). V shed 6 bases and J shed 2 bases, with 11 bases lying between them. The CDR3 is 14 amino acids. The V gene's germline CDR1 is ENHRY and CDR2 SYGVKD. The CDR3 nucleotides read TGTGCCATCAGGGCAGGGGCGGGCAATCAGCCCCAGCATTTT. Translated: CAIRAGAGNQPQHF.

V usage is TRBV7-7 and J usage is TRBJ2-7, with 12 bases lining up with TRBD2. From germline, CDR1 is SSHAT and CDR2 FNYEAQ (reference sequence). Unmatched junction bases numbered 3, after V lost 5 bases and J lost 1 base. CDR3 size: 15 residues. The CDR3 spells CASSPGTSGSYEQYF. The CDR3, as DNA: TGTGCCAGCAGCCCCGGGACTAGCGGGTCCTACGAGCAGTACTTC.

This chain joins TRBV5-1 and TRBJ2-3; TRBD1 might be the D (6 bases). CDR1 and CDR2 (germline): SGHRS, YFSETQ. CDR3 size: 16 residues. V dropped 3 bases and J dropped 0 bases, with 14 bases sitting between them. The CDR3, as DNA: TGCGCCAGCAGCTCTCTTACGGACAGTAGCACAGATACGCAGTATTTT. The encoded protein is CASSSLTDSSTDTQYF.

Here the CDR3 DNA reads TGTGCCAGCAGTTACTCGGACTTAGGCGGCACCGGGGAGCTGTTTTTT. This encodes CASSYSDLGGTGELFF. V usage is TRBV6-5 and J usage is TRBJ2-2, with D perhaps matching TRBD2 (5 bases). Germline V gives CDR1 MNHEY, CDR2 SVGAGI. The CDR3 sequence is 16 residues long. Trimming removed 0 bases at V and 4 bases at J, with 12 bases between.

The genes are TRBV27 and TRBJ1-1; perhaps TRBD1 as D (6 bases). The germline V gene has CDR1 MNHEY and CDR2 SMNVEV (reference sequence). The CDR3 covers 15 residues. V dropped 4 bases and J dropped 6 bases, with 18 bases sitting between them. CDR3 DNA: TGTGCCAGCAGTTCGTCCGGGACACTATTTTCTGAAGCTTTCTTT. Its translation: CASSSSGTLFSEAFF.

V is TRBV6-1 and J is TRBJ2-1; D is possibly TRBD1 (5 bases). Germline V CDR1 and CDR2: MNHNS, SASEGT. V was clipped by 8 bases and J by 8 bases, with 10 bases between them. This CDR3 is 11 amino acids long. CDR3 protein: CASSPRDEQFF. Written as DNA, the CDR3 is TGTGCCAGCTCCCCCAGGGATGAGCAGTTCTTC.

The DNA for the CDR3 is TGCAGCGTTGAACTCCAGCGTCTAGAGACCCAGTACTTC. It codes for CSVELQRLETQYF. The rearrangement joins TRBV29-1 to TRBJ2-5; D uncertain. Trimming left V 2 bases short and J 4 bases short, with 11 bases between. Germline CDR1 reads SQVTM; CDR2 reads ANQGSEA. This CDR3 is 13 amino acids long.

The chain links TRBV4-3 to TRBJ2-5, with 7 bases fitting TRBD1. The V and J ends lost 1 base and 14 bases, in that order; junction bases with no gene match: 13. CDR1 is LGHNA, CDR2 YSLEER, per germline. This CDR3 region has 14 residues. DNA for the CDR3: TGCGCCAGCAGCCAAGCTGCCGCTAGGACAGGAATTTACTTC. Amino acids: CASSQAAARTGIYF.

The rearrangement joins TRBV7-9 to TRBJ1-2; unclear D gene. CDR3 length equals 13 residues. Germline loops: CDR1 SEHNR, CDR2 FQNEAQ (reference sequence). V was clipped by 3 bases and J by 4 bases, with 9 bases between them. This CDR3 is CASSFGGSYGYTF. In nucleotides, the CDR3 is TGTGCCAGCAGCTTTGGAGGGAGCTATGGCTACACCTTC.

The chain combines TRBV2 with TRBJ1-1; no reliable D call. The V gene lost 6 bases and the J gene lost 1 base, with 9 bases spanning the gap. This CDR3 is built from 13 residues. Per the germline V gene, CDR1 is SNHLY and CDR2 is FYNNEI. CDR3 sequence reads: CASREGWNTEAFF. In DNA form, the CDR3 reads TGTGCCAGCAGGGAGGGATGGAACACTGAAGCTTTCTTT.

The chain employs TRBV7-3 and TRBJ1-1; D is uncertain. This CDR3 is built from 15 residues. Trimming pared 2 bases from V and 1 base from J, leaving 11 bases between. Germline V gene sequence: CDR1 SGHTA, CDR2 FQGTGA. CDR3 region: CASSLVGEGNTEAFF. The CDR3 DNA is TGTGCCAGCAGCTTAGTCGGGGAGGGGAACACTGAAGCTTTCTTT.